This T cell receptor (beta chain) was sequenced in a study of CD8 T cells in ankylosing spondylitis. Points from the study as a whole: Within ankylosing spondylitis blood, a TCR beta motif made up of eight or nine highly homologous variants appeared to be characteristic. Disease-linked clones had a CD8+ phenotype and relatively low frequency in peripheral blood.

V lost 5 bases, J lost 0 bases, and 17 bases lay in between. Germline V gene data show CDR1 as MNHEY and CDR2 as SVGEGT. This CDR3 region has 18 residues. A single record per CDR3 protein comes from TCRdb applying MiXCR to the 5' RACE reads. The data show a few hundred thousand distinct CDR3 sequences, around 20% seen once. In regard to this clonotype: Its antigen is unidentified.

This sequence was found in a female donor with ankylosing spondylitis or in good health (not recorded which). The sample comprised blood, either unsorted or a sorted T cell fraction (not recorded which). This sequence joins TRBV6-2 or TRBV6-3 and TRBJ2-6; TRBD1 is a possible D gene (6 bases). This chain's CDR3 is CASSPRQASSSGANVLTF. In nucleotides, the CDR3 is TGTGCCAGCAGTCCTCGACAGGCCTCAAGCTCTGGGGCCAACGTCCTGACTTTC.